The entry below gives a single T cell receptor beta chain sequence along with its context. This sample was included in a study of cytomegalovirus exposure and HLA in healthy donors. The CDR3 length is 12 residues. V was clipped by 2 bases and J by 8 bases, with 9 bases between them. Germline CDR1 is LNHDA and CDR2 is SQIVND (reference sequence). The primer mix had 60 Vbeta and 13 Jbeta primers. Generated by immunoSEQ multiplex PCR, the TCRdb table keeps only in-frame clones and is missing some. The table lists tens of thousands of clones, about 75% of them singletons. Sequencing was carried out using PBMCs. This chain links TRBV19 with TRBJ1-1; D gene uncertain. This receptor was identified in a woman under 40 in good health and CMV-seropositive. As DNA, the CDR3 is TGTGCCAGTAGTATACCGGGAACAGAAGCTTTCTTT. Translated: CASSIPGTEAFF.